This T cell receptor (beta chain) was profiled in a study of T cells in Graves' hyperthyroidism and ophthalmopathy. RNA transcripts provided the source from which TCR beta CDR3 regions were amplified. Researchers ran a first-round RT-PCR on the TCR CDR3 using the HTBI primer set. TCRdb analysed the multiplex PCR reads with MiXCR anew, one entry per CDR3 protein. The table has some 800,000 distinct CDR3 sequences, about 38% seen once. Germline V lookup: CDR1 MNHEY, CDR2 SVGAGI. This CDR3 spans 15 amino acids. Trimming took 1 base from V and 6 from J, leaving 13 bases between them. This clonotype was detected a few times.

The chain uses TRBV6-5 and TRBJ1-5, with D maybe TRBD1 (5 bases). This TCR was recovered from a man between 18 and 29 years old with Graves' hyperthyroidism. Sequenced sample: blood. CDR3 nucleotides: TGTGCCAGCAGTTACTTGGGTGGGGGGAGTCAGCCCCAGCATTTT. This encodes CASSYLGGGSQPQHF.